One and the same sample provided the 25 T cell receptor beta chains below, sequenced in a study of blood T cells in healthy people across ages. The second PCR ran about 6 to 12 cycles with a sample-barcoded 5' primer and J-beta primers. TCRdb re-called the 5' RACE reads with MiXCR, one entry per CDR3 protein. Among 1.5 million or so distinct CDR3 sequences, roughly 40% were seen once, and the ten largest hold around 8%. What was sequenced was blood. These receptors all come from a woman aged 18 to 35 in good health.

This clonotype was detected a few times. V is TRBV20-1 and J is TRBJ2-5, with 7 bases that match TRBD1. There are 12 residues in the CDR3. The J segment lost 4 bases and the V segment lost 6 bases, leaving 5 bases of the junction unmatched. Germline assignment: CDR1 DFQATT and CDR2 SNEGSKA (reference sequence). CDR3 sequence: CSAIDRAETQYF. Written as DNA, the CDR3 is TGCAGTGCCATCGACAGGGCAGAGACCCAGTACTTC.

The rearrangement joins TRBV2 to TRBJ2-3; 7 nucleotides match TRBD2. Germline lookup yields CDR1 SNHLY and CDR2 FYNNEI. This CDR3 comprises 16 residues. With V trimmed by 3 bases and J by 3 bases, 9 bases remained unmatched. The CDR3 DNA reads TGTGCCAGCAGTGATCCAGGACTAGGGTTAACAGATACGCAGTATTTT. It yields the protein CASSDPGLGLTDTQYF.

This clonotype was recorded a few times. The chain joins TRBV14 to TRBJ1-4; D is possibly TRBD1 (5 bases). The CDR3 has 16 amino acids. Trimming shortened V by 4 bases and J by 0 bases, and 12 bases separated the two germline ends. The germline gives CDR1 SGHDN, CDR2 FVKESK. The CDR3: CASSRYLGATNEKLFF. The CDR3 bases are TGTGCCAGCAGCCGCTACCTGGGGGCAACTAATGAAAAACTGTTTTTT.

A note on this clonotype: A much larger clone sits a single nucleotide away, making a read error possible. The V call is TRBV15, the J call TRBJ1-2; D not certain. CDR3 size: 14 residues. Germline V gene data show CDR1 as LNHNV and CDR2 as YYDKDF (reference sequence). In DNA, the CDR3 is TGTGCCACCAGCCGGACCGAAGATAACTATGGCTGCACCTTC. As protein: CATSRTEDNYGCTF.

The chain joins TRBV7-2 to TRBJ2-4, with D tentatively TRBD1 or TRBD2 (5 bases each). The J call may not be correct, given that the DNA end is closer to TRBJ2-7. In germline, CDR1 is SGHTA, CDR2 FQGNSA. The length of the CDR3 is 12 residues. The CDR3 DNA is TGTGCCAGCAGCTTATGGGACCGCGAGCAGTACTTC. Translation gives CASSLWDREQYF.

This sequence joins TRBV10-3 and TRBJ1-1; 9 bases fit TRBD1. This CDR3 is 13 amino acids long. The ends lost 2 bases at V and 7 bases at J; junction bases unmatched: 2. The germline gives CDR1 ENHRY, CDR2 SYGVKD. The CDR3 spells CAISEGQGIEAFF. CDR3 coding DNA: TGTGCCATCAGTGAGGGACAGGGGATTGAAGCTTTCTTT.

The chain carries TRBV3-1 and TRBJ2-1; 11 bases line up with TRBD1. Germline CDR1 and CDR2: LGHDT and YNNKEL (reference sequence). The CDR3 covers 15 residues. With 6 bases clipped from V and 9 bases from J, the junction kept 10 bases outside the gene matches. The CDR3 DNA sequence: TGTGCCAGCAGGATCGGGACAGGGGGTCTGGCTGAGCAGTTCTTC. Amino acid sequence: CASRIGTGGLAEQFF.

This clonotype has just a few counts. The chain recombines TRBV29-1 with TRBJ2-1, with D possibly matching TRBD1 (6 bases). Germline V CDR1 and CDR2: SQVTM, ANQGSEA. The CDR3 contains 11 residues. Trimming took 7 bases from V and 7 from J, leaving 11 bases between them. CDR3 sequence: CSGAQGNEQFF. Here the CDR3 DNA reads TGCAGCGGGGCCCAGGGGAATGAGCAGTTCTTC.

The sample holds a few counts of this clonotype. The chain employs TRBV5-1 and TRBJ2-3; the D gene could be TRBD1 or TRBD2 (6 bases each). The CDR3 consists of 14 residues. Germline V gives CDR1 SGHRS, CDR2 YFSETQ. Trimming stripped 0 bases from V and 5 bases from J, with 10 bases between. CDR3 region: CASSLEGEEDTQYF. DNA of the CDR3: TGCGCCAGCAGCTTGGAGGGGGAGGAAGATACGCAGTATTTT.

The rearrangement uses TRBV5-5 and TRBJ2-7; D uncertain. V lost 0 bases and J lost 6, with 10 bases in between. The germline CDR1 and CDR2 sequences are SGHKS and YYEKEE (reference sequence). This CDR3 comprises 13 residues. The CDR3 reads CASSLDSAGEQYF. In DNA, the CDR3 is TGTGCCAGCAGCTTGGACTCCGCCGGCGAGCAGTACTTC. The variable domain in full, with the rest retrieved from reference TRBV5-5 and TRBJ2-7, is DAGVTQSPTHLIKTRGQQVTLRCSPISGHKSVSWYQQVLGQGPQFIFQYYEKEERGRGNFPDRFSARQFPNYSSELNVNALLLGDSALYLCASSLDSAGEQYFGPGTRLTVT.

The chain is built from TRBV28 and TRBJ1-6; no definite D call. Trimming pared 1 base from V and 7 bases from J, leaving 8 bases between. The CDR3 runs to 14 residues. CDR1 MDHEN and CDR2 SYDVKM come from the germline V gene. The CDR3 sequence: CASSLYLANSPLHF. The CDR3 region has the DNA TGTGCCAGCAGTTTATATTTGGCGAATTCACCCCTCCACTTT.

CDR3 residues: CASSPVAGGGANRGEQFF. CDR3 nucleotides: TGTGCCAGCAGTCCAGTCGCGGGAGGTGGGGCAAATCGAGGTGAGCAGTTCTTC. The chain links TRBV12-3 or TRBV12-4 to TRBJ2-1; TRBD2 matches at 8 bases. The trim removed 5 bases at V and 9 bases at J, leaving 21 bases unmatched. This CDR3 is built from 18 residues.

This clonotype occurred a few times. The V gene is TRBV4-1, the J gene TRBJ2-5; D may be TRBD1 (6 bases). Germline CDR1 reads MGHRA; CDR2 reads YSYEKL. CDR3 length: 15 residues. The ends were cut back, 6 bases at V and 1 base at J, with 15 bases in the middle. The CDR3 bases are TGCGCCAGCAGTCGGGTGGGCAGGGGCCAAGAGACCCAGTACTTC. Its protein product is CASSRVGRGQETQYF.

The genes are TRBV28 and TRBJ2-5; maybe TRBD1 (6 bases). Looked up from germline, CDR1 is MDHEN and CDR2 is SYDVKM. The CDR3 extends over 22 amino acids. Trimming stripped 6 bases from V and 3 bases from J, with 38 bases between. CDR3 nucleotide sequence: TGTGCCAGCAGCTTTTTTTTTCTTGGGGGCCTTGATAGGATCGGTATTAAAGAGACCCAGTACTTC. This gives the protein CASSFFFLGGLDRIGIKETQYF.

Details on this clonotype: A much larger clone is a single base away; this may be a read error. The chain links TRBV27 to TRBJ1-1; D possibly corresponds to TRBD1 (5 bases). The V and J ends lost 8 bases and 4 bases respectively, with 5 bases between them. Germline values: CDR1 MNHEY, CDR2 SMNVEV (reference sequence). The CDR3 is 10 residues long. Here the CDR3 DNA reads TGTGCCAGCGGGACCACTGAAGCTTTCTTT. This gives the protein CASGTTEAFF.

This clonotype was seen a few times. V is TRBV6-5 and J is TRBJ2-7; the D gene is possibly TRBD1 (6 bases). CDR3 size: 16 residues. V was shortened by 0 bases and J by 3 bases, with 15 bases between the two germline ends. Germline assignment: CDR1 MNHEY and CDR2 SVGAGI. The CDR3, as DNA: TGTGCCAGCAGTTACTCGGCTCGAAAGGGGGACTACGAGCAGTACTTC. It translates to CASSYSARKGDYEQYF.

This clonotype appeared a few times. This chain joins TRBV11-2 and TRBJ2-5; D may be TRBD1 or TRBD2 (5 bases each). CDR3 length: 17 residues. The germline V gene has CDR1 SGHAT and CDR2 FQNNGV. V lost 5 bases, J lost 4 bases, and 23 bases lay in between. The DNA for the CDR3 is TGTGCCAGCAGCCCAGGGTATCGCCTACTAGAGGGAGAGACCCAGTACTTC. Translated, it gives CASSPGYRLLEGETQYF. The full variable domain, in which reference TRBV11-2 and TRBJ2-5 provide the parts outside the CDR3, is EAGVAQSPRYKIIEKRQSVAFWCNPISGHATLYWYQQILGQGPKLLIQFQNNGVVDDSQLPKDRFSAERLKGVDSTLKIQPAKLEDSAVYLCASSPGYRLLEGETQYFGPGTRLLVL.

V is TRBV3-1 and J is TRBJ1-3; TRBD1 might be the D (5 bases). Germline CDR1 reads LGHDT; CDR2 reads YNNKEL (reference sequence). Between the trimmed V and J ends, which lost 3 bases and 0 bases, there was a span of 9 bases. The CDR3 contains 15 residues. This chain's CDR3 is CASSHKGRSGNTIYF. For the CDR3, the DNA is TGTGCCAGCAGCCACAAGGGGCGCTCTGGAAACACCATATATTTT.

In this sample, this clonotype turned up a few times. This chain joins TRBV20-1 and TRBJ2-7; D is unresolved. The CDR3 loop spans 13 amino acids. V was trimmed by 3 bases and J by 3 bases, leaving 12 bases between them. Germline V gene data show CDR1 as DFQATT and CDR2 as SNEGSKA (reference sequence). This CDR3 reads CSARPRALYEQYF. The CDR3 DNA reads TGCAGTGCTAGGCCCCGGGCCCTCTACGAGCAGTACTTC.

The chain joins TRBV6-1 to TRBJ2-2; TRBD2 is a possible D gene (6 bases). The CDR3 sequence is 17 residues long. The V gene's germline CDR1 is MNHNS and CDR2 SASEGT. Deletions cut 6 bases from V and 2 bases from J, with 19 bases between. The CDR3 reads CASSQLGLKVNTGELFF. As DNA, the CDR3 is TGTGCCAGCAGCCAATTGGGACTCAAGGTCAACACCGGGGAGCTGTTTTTT.

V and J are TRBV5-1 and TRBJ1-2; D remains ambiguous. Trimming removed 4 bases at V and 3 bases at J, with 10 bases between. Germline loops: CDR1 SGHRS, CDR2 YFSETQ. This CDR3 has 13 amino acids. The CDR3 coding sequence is TGCGCCAGCAGCGTCGGGTGGGACTATGGCTACACCTTC. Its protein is CASSVGWDYGYTF.

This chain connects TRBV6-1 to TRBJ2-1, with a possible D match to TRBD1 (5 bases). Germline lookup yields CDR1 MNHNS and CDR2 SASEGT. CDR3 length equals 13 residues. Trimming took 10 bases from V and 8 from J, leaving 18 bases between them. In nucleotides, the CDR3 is TGTGCCAACTCAGGGCTGACGCGCGATGAGCAGTTCTTC. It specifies CANSGLTRDEQFF.

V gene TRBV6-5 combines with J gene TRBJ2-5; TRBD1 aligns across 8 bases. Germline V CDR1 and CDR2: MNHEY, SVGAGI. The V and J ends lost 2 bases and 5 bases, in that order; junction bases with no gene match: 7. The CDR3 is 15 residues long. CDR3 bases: TGTGCCAGCAGTTACACCGACAGGGGCATCGAGACCCAGTACTTC. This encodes CASSYTDRGIETQYF.

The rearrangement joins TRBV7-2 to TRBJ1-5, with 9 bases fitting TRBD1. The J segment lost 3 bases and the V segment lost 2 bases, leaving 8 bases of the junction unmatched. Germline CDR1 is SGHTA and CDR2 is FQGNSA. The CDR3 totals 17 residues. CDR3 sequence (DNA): TGTGCCAGCAGCTTAAGGGGGACAGGGCCCATCAATCAGCCCCAGCATTTT. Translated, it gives CASSLRGTGPINQPQHF.

The DNA of the CDR3 is TGTGCCAGCAGCTTACAATGGGGGGGGGAACCAAGTTCCTACAATGAGCAGTTCTTC. Its protein product is CASSLQWGGEPSSYNEQFF. The V and J genes are TRBV7-2 and TRBJ2-1; TRBD2 aligns across 7 bases. The CDR3 has 19 residues. Germline V lookup: CDR1 SGHTA, CDR2 FQGNSA. With V trimmed by 2 bases and J by 1 base, 14 bases remained unmatched.